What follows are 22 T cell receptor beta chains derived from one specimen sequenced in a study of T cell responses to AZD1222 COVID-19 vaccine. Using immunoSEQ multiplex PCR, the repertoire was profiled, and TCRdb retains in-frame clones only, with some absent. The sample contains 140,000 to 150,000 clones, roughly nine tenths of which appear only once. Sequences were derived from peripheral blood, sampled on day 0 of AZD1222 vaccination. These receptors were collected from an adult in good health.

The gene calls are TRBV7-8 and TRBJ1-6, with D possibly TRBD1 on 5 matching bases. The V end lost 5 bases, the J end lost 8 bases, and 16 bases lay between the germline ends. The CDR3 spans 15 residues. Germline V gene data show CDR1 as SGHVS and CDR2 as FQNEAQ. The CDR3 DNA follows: TGTGCCAGCAGCCCCTCACCGGGACTGTATTCACCCCTCCACTTT. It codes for CASSPSPGLYSPLHF.

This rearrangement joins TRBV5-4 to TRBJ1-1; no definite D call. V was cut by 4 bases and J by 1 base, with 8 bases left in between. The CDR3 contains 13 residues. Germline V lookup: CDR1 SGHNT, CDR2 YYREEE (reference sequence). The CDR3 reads CASSAEGNTEAFF. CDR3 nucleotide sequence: TGTGCCAGCAGCGCCGAAGGGAACACTGAAGCTTTCTTT.

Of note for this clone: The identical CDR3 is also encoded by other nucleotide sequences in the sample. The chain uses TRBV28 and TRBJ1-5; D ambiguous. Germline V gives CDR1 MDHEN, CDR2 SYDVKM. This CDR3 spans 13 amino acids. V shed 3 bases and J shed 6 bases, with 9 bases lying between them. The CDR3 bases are TGTGCCAGCAGTTTGAGGGAGGGTCAGCCCCAGCATTTT. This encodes CASSLREGQPQHF. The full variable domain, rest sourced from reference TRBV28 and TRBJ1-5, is DVKVTQSSRYLVKRTGEKVFLECVQDMDHENMFWYRQDPGLGLRLIYFSYDVKMKEKGDIPEGYSVSREKKERFSLILESASTNQTSMYLCASSLREGQPQHFGDGTRLSIL.

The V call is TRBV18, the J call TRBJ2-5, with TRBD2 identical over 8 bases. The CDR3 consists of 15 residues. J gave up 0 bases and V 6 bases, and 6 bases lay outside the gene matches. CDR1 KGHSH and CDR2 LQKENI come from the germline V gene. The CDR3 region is CASSDTSGYQETQYF. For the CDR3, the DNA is TGTGCCAGCTCGGATACTAGCGGATACCAAGAGACCCAGTACTTC.

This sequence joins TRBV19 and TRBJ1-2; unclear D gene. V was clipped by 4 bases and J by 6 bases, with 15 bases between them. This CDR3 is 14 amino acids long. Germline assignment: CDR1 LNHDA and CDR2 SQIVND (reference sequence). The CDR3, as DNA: TGTGCCAGTAGTACATCCCATTTTATAAATGGCTACACCTTC. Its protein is CASSTSHFINGYTF.

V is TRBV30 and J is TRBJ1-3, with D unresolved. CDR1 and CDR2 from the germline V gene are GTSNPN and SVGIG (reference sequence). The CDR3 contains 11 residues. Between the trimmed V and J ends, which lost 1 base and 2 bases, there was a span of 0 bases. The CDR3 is CAWSAGNTIYF. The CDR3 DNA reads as TGTGCCTGGAGTGCTGGAAACACCATATATTTT.

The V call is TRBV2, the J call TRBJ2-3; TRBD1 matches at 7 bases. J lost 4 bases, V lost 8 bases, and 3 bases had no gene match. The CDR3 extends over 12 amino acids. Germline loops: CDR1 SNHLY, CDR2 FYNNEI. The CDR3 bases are TGTGCCAGCGGCGACAGGGCAGATACGCAGTATTTT. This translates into CASGDRADTQYF.

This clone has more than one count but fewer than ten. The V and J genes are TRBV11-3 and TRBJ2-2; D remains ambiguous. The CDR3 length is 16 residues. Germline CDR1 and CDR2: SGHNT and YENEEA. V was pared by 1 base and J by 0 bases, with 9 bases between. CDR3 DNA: TGTGCCAGCAGCTTAGTCCCAGGCTCGAACACCGGGGAGCTGTTTTTT. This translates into CASSLVPGSNTGELFF.

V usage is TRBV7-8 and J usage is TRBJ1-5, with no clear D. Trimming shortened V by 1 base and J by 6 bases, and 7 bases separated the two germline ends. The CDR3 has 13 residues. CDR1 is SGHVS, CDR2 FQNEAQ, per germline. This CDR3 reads CASSLGRSQPQHF. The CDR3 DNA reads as TGTGCCAGCAGCTTAGGAAGGTCTCAGCCCCAGCATTTT.

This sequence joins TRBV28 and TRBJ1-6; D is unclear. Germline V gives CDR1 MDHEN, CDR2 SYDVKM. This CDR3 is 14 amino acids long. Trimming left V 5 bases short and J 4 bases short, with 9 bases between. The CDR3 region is CASSTNRYNSPLHF. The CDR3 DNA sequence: TGTGCCAGCAGTACAAATAGGTATAATTCACCCCTCCACTTT.

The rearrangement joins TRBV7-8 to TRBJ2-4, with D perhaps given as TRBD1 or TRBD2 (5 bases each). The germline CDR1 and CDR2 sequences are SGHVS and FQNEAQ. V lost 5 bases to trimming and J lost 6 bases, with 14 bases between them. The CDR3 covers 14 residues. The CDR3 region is CASSQVGAINIQYF. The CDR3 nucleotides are TGTGCCAGCAGCCAAGTCGGGGCGATAAACATTCAGTACTTC. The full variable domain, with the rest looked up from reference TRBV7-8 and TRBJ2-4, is GAGVSQSPRYKVAKRGQDVALRCDPISGHVSLFWYQQALGQGPEFLTYFQNEAQLDKSGLPSDRFFAERPEGSVSTLKIQRTQQEDSAVYLCASSQVGAINIQYFGAGTRLSVL.

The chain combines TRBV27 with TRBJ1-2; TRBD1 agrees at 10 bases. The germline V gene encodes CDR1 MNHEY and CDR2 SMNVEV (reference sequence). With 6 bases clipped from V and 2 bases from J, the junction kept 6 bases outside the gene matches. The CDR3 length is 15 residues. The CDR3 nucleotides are TGTGCCAGCAGATCCCGGGACAGGGGCAACTATGGCTACACCTTC. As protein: CASRSRDRGNYGYTF.

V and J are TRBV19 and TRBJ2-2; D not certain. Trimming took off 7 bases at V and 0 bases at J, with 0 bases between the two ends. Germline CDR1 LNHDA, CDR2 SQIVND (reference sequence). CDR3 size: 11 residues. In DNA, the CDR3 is TGTGCCAGTACGAACACCGGGGAGCTGTTTTTT. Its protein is CASTNTGELFF.

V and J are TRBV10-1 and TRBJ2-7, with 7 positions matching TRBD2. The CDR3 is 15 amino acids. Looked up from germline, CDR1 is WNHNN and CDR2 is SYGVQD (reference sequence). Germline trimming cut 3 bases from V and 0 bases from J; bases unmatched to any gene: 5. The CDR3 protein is CASSERLAASYEQYF. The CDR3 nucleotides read TGCGCCAGCAGTGAAAGGCTAGCGGCCTCCTACGAGCAGTACTTC.

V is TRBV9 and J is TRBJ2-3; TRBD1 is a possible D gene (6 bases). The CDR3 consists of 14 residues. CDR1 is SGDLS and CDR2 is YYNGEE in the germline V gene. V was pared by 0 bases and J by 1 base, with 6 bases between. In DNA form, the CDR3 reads TGTGCCAGCAGCGTAGACAGGGGCACAGATACGCAGTATTTT. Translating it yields CASSVDRGTDTQYF.

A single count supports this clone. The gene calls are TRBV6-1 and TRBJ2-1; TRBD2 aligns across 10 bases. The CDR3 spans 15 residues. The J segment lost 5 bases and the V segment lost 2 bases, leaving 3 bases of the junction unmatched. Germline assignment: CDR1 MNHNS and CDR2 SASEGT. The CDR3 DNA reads TGTGCCAGCAGTGAACTAGCGGGGGCTAACAATGAGCAGTTCTTC. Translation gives CASSELAGANNEQFF.

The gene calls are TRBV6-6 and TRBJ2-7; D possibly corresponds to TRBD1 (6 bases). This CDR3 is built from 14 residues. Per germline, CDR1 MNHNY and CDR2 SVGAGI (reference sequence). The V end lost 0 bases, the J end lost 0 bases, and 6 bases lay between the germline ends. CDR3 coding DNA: TGTGCCAGCAGTTACTCGGGACACTCCTACGAGCAGTACTTC. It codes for CASSYSGHSYEQYF.

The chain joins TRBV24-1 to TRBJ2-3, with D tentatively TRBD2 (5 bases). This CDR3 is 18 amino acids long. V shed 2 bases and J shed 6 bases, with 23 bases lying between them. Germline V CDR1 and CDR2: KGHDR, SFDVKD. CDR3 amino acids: CATSDSRASRMRGDTQYF. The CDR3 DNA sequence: TGTGCCACCAGTGATTCTCGGGCCTCCAGAATGAGAGGGGATACGCAGTATTTT.

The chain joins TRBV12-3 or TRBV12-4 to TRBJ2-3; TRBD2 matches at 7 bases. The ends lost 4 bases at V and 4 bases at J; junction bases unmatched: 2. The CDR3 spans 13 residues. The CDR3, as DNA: TGTGCCAGCAGTTGGGGAGGGGCAGATACGCAGTATTTT. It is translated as CASSWGGADTQYF.

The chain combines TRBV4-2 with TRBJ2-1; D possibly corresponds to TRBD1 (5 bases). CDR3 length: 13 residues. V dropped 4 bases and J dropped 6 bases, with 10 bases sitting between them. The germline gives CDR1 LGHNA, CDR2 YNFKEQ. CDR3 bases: TGTGCCAGCAGCCTCTCTAGGGGCAATGAGCAGTTCTTC. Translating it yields CASSLSRGNEQFF.

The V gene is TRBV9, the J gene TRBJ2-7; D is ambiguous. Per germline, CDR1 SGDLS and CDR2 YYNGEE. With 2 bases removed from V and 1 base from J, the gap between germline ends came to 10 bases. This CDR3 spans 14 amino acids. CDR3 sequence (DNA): TGTGCCAGCAGCGTCTCTACCGGATCCTACGAGCAGTACTTC. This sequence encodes CASSVSTGSYEQYF.

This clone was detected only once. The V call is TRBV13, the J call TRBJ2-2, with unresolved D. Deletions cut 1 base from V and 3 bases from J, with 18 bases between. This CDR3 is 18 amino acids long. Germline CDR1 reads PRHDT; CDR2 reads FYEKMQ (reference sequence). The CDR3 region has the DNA TGTGCCAGCAGCTTAGATTTTGTTTGGGCAGGAGACACCGGGGAGCTGTTTTTT. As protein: CASSLDFVWAGDTGELFF.